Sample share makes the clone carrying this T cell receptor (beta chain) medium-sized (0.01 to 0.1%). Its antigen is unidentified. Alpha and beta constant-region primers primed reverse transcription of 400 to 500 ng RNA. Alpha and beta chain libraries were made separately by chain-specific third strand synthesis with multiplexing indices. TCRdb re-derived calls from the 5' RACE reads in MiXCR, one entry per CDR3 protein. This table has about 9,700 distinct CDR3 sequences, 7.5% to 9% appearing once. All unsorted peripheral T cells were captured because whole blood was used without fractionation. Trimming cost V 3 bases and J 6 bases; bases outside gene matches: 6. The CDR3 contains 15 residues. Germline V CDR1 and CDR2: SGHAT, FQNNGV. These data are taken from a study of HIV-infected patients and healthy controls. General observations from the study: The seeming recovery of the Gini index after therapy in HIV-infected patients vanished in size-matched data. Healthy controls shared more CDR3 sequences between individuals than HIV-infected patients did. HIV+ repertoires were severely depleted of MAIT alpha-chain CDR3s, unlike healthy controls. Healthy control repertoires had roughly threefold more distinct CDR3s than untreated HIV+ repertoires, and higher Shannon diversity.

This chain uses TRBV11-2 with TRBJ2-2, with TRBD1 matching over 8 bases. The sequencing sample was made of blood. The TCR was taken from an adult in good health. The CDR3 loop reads CASSFDTGGPGELFF. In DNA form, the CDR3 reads TGTGCCAGCAGCTTTGACACAGGGGGGCCCGGGGAGCTGTTTTTT.